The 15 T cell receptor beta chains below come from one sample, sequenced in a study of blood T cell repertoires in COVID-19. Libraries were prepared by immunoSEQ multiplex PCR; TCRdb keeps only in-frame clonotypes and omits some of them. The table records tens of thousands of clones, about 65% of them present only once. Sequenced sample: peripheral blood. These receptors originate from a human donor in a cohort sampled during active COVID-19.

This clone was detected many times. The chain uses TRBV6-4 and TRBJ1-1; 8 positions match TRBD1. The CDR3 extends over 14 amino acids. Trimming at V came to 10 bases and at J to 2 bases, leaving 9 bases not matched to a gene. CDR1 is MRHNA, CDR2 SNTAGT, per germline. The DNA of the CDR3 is TGTGCCACCCGGACAGGGAATGAAAACACTGAAGCTTTCTTT. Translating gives CATRTGNENTEAFF.

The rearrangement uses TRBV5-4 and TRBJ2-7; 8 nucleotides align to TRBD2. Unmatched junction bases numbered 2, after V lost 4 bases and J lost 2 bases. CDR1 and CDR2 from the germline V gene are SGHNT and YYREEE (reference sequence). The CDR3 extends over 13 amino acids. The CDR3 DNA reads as TGTGCCAGCAGCAGGGGACTAGCCTACGAGCAGTACTTC. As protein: CASSRGLAYEQYF.

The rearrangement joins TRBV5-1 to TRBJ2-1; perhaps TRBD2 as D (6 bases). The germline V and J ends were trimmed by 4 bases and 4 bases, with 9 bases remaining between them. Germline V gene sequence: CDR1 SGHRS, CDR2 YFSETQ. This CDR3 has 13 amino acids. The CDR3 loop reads CASSTGEYNEQFF. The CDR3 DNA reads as TGCGCCAGCAGCACGGGGGAGTACAATGAGCAGTTCTTC.

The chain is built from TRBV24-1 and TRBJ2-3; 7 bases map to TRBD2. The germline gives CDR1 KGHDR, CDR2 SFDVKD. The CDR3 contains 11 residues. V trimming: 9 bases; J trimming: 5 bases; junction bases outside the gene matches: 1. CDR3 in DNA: TGTGCCACCTCGGGGGGAGATACGCAGTATTTT. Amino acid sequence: CATSGGDTQYF.

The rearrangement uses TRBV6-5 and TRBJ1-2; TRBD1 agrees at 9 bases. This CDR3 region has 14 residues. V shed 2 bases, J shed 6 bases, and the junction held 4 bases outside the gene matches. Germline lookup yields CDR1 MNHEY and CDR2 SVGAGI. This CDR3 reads CASSYAGQGHGYTF. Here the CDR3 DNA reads TGTGCCAGCAGTTACGCGGGACAGGGACATGGCTACACCTTC.

CDR3 bases: TGTGCCAGCAGCTTAGCCCCGGACAGGGGAAACATTCAGTACTTC. This codes for CASSLAPDRGNIQYF. The chain has TRBV7-3 and TRBJ2-4; 9 bases map to TRBD1. The junction had 5 bases not matched to a gene; V was cut back by 2 bases and J by 6 bases. Germline loops: CDR1 SGHTA, CDR2 FQGTGA. This CDR3 has 15 residues.

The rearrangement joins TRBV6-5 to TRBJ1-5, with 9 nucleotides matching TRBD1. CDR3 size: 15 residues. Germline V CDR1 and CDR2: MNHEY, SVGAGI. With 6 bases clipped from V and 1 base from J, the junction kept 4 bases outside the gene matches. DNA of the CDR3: TGTGCCAGCAGATGGGGACAGGGAAGCAATCAGCCCCAGCATTTT. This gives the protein CASRWGQGSNQPQHF.

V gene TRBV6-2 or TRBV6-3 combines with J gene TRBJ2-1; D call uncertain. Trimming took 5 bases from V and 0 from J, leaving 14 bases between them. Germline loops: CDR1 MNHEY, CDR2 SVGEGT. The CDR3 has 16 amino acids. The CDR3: CASSRRVGSSYNEQFF. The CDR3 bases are TGTGCCAGCAGTCGACGGGTTGGGTCCTCCTACAATGAGCAGTTCTTC.

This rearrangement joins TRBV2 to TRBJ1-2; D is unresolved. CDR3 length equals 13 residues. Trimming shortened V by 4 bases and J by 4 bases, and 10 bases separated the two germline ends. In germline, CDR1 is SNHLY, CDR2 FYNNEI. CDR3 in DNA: TGTGCCAGCAGTGTCGCAGGTTCCTATGGCTACACCTTC. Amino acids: CASSVAGSYGYTF.

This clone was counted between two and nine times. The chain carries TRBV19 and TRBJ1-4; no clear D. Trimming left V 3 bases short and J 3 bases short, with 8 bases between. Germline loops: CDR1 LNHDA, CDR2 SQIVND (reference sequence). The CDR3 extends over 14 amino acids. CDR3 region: CASSMREANEKLFF. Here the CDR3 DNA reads TGTGCCAGTAGTATGCGAGAGGCTAATGAAAAACTGTTTTTT.

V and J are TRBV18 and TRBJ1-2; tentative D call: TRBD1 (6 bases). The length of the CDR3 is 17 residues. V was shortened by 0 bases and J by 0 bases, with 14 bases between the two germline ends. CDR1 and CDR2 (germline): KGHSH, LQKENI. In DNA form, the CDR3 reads TGTGCCAGCTCACCACCCGGACAGTGGGACCCTAACTATGGCTACACCTTC. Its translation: CASSPPGQWDPNYGYTF.

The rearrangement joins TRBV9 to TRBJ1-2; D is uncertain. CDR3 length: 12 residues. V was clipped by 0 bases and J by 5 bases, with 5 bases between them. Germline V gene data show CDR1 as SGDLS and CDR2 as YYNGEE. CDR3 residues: CASSVAGYGYTF. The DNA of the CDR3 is TGTGCCAGCAGCGTAGCCGGTTATGGCTACACCTTC.

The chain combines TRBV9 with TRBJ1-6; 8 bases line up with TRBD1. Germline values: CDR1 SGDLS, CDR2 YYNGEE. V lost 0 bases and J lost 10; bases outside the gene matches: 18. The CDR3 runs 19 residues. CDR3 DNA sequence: TGTGCCAGCAGCGTAGACCTAGGACAGGGCAACGCCGGGGGGTCACCCCTCCACTTT. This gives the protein CASSVDLGQGNAGGSPLHF. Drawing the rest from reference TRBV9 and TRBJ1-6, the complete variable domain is DSGVTQTPKHLITATGQRVTLRCSPRSGDLSVYWYQQSLDQGLQFLIQYYNGEERAKGNILERFSAQQFPDLHSELNLSSLELGDSALYFCASSVDLGQGNAGGSPLHFGNGTRLTVT.

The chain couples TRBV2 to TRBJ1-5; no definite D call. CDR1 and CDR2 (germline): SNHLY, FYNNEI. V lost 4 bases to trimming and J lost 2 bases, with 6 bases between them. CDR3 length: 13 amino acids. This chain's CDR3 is CASSGTGNQPQHF. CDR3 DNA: TGTGCCAGCAGTGGGACTGGCAATCAGCCCCAGCATTTT. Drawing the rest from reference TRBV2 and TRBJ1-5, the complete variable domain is EPEVTQTPSHQVTQMGQEVILRCVPISNHLYFYWYRQILGQKVEFLVSFYNNEISEKSEIFDDQFSVERPDGSNFTLKIRSTKLEDSAMYFCASSGTGNQPQHFGDGTRLSIL.

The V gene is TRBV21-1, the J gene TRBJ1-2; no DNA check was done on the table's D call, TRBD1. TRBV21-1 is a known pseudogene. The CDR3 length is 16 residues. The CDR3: CASSSSRTGKKDGYTF. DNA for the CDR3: TGTGCCAGCAGCAGCTCTCGGACAGGGAAGAAGGATGGCTACACCTTC.